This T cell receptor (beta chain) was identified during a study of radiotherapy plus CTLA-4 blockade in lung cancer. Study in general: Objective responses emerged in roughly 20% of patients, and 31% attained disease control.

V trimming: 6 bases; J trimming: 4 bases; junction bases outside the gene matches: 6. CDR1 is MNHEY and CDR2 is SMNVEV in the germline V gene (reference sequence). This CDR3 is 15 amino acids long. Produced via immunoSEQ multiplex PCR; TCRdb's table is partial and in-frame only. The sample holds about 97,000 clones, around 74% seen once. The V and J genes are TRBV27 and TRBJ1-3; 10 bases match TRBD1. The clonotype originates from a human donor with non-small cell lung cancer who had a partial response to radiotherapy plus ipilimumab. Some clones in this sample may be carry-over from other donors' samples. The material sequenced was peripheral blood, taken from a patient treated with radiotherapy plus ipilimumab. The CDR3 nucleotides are TGTGCCAGCAGGGGGGGGACAGGGGACGGAAACACCATATATTTT. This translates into CASRGGTGDGNTIYF.